The source of this TCR beta chain is a study of blood T cell repertoires in COVID-19. Study-level background: T cells, B-cell-depleted T cells, or PBMCs supplied cDNA or gDNA.

Original processing methods: Counts of nucleated cells, estimated from reference gene primer amplification, were obtained. The data were produced by immunoSEQ multiplex PCR, yet TCRdb's version contains in-frame clones alone and is incomplete. V, J and clone size are taken as reported in that table, and D and trimming were inferred from the DNA itself. The data hold more than 200,000 clones, with about 86% observed a single time. The CDR3 length is 16 residues. CDR1 is LNHDA and CDR2 is SQIVND in the germline V gene (reference sequence). V shed 3 bases and J shed 2 bases, with 16 bases lying between them.

Sequencing input: peripheral blood. The receptor was isolated from a man aged 30 to 45 with active or convalescent COVID-19. The genes are TRBV19 and TRBJ1-2, with TRBD1 as a possible D gene (5 bases). CDR3 sequence reads: CASSIHLGRDNYGYTF. The CDR3, as DNA: TGTGCCAGTAGTATTCATCTGGGGCGGGACAACTATGGCTACACCTTC.